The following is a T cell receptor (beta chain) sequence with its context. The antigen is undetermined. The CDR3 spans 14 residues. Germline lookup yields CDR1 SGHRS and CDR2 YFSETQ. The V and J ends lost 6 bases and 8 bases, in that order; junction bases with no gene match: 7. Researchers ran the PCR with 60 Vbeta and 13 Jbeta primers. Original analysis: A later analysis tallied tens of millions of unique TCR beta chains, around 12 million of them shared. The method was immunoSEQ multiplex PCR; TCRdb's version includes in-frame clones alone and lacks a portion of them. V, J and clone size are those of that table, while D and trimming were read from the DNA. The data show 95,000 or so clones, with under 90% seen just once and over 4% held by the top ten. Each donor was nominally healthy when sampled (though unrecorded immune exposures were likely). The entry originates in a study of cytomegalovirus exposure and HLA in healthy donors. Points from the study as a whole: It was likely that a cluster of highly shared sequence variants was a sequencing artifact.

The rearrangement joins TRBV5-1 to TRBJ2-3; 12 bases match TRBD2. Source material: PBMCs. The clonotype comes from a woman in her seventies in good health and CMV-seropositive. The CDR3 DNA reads TGCGCCAGCACGCTAGCGGGAGGGCCAGGTACGCAGTATTTT. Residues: CASTLAGGPGTQYF. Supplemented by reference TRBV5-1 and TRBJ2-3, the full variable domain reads KAGVTQTPRYLIKTRGQQVTLSCSPISGHRSVSWYQQTPGQGLQFLFEYFSETQRNKGNFPGRFSGRQFSNSRSEMNVSTLELGDSALYLCASTLAGGPGTQYFGPGTRLTVL.